These 27 T cell receptor beta chains share one sample of origin, sequenced in a study of T cells in Graves' hyperthyroidism and ophthalmopathy. Researchers amplified the TCR beta CDR3 regions from RNA transcripts. HTBI primers were employed in a first-round RT-PCR of the TCR CDR3. TCRdb recomputed calls from the multiplex PCR reads with MiXCR, one row per CDR3 protein. In the table there are roughly 400,000 distinct CDR3 sequences, 15% to 18% of which are singletons. The sequenced material came from blood. The receptor set was obtained from a woman in her late teens or twenties with Graves' hyperthyroidism that later progressed to Graves' ophthalmopathy.

This clonotype was counted ten times or more. The chain joins TRBV6-5 to TRBJ2-1, with D tentatively TRBD2 (5 bases). The V end was cut by 2 bases, the J end by 3 bases, with 14 bases between. CDR3 length: 16 amino acids. CDR1 is MNHEY and CDR2 is SVGAGI in the germline V gene. The CDR3 protein is CASSYTGQRSYNEQFF. The DNA for the CDR3 is TGTGCCAGCAGTTACACCGGGCAGCGGAGCTACAATGAGCAGTTCTTC.

In this sample, this clonotype turned up many times. The CDR3 nucleotides are TGTGCCAGCAGCTTAGGCCCATACAGGGGACGTTCTCAGCCCCAGCATTTT. Translation: CASSLGPYRGRSQPQHF. This chain joins TRBV7-9 and TRBJ1-5, with TRBD1 identical over 7 bases. Germline V gene data show CDR1 as SEHNR and CDR2 as FQNEAQ (reference sequence). The J segment lost 6 bases and the V segment lost 1 base, leaving 12 bases of the junction unmatched. This CDR3 region has 17 residues.

This clonotype came up a few times. CDR3 protein: CASSLEGGGYGYTF. CDR3 nucleotide sequence: TGCGCCAGCAGCTTGGAAGGGGGGGGCTATGGCTACACCTTC. The chain employs TRBV5-1 and TRBJ1-2; possibly TRBD1 for D (6 bases). V lost 0 bases to trimming and J lost 4 bases, with 10 bases between them. The V gene's germline CDR1 is SGHRS and CDR2 YFSETQ. The CDR3 sequence is 14 residues long.

This sequence joins TRBV19 and TRBJ1-2, with a weak D call TRBD1 (5 bases). Trimming took off 7 bases at V and 4 bases at J, with 13 bases between the two ends. The germline V gene has CDR1 LNHDA and CDR2 SQIVND (reference sequence). This CDR3 has 13 residues. CDR3 sequence: CASTQGDSYGYTF. In DNA, the CDR3 is TGTGCCAGTACTCAGGGCGACAGCTATGGCTACACCTTC.

This clonotype was picked up a small number of times. This chain connects TRBV29-1 to TRBJ2-1; 8 bases line up with TRBD2. J lost 4 bases, V lost 5 bases, and 7 bases had no gene match. CDR1 SQVTM and CDR2 ANQGSEA come from the germline V gene. The CDR3 consists of 14 residues. The CDR3 reads CSVRGSSGYNEQFF. CDR3 nucleotides: TGCAGCGTTAGGGGTTCTAGCGGGTACAATGAGCAGTTCTTC.

This clonotype was observed many times. The gene calls are TRBV20-1 and TRBJ2-1; D not resolved. From germline, CDR1 is DFQATT and CDR2 SNEGSKA (reference sequence). V dropped 0 bases and J dropped 12 bases, with 9 bases sitting between them. The CDR3 runs 11 residues. The CDR3 here is CSARETPGQFF. The CDR3 coding sequence is TGCAGTGCTAGAGAGACGCCGGGGCAGTTCTTC.

Comment on this clonotype: No conserved phenylalanine or tryptophan ends this CDR3, so it is likely a read error. The genes are TRBV28 and TRBJ1-1; 9 bases map to TRBD1. The CDR3 totals 13 residues. With V trimmed by 9 bases and J by 5 bases, 7 bases remained unmatched. The V gene's germline CDR1 is MDHEN and CDR2 SYDVKM. CDR3 DNA sequence: TGTGCCAGACCGGGACAGGGTTGGACTGAAGCTTTCCTT. This encodes CARPGQGWTEAFL.

The chain uses TRBV19 and TRBJ2-6, with 11 bases matching TRBD2. CDR3 size: 18 residues. Germline assignment: CDR1 LNHDA and CDR2 SQIVND (reference sequence). V was pared by 5 bases and J by 0 bases, with 6 bases of the junction left unmatched. Here the CDR3 DNA reads TGTGCCAGTAGTGTACTAGCGGGAGCTTACTCTGGGGCCAACGTCCTGACTTTC. Its translation: CASSVLAGAYSGANVLTF.

J is TRBJ2-5 and V is TRBV6-4; weak D call: TRBD2 (5 bases). CDR3 length: 15 amino acids. Germline CDR1 is MRHNA and CDR2 is SNTAGT. Between the trimmed V and J ends, which lost 6 bases and 1 base, there was a span of 15 bases. Here the CDR3 DNA reads TGTGCCAGCAGCGCGGTGAGCGGCAGCCAAGAGACCCAGTACTTC. This translates into CASSAVSGSQETQYF.

The rearrangement uses TRBV7-2 and TRBJ1-3; 7 nucleotides align to TRBD1. There are 16 residues in the CDR3. V was pared by 5 bases and J by 0 bases, with 7 bases of the junction left unmatched. From germline, CDR1 is SGHTA and CDR2 FQGNSA. The CDR3 DNA sequence: TGTGCCAGCAGCCTAGGGGGCGGTTTCTCTGGAAACACCATATATTTT. Translated, it gives CASSLGGGFSGNTIYF.

The table lists this clonotype with many counts. The chain uses TRBV28 and TRBJ2-7, with D hard to call. V was trimmed by 5 bases and J by 3 bases, leaving 8 bases between them. The germline gives CDR1 MDHEN, CDR2 SYDVKM. The CDR3 has 12 amino acids. The CDR3 spells CASSLLDYEQYF. The DNA of the CDR3 is TGTGCCAGCAGTCTCTTGGACTACGAGCAGTACTTC.

This clonotype was detected many times. The CDR3: CSAGQGLNTEAFF. The CDR3 DNA is TGCAGTGCAGGACAGGGCCTCAACACTGAAGCTTTCTTT. This chain connects TRBV20-1 to TRBJ1-1; 8 nucleotides line up with TRBD1. The ends lost 6 bases at V and 2 bases at J; junction bases unmatched: 5. This CDR3 contains 13 residues. Per the germline V gene, CDR1 is DFQATT and CDR2 is SNEGSKA (reference sequence).

Here the CDR3 DNA reads TGCGCCAGCAGCCAAGAAATACGGAGCTCTGGGGCCAACGTCCTGACTTTC. Encoded protein: CASSQEIRSSGANVLTF. The chain uses TRBV4-3 and TRBJ2-6; D unresolved. CDR1 is LGHNA and CDR2 is YSLEER in the germline V gene. This CDR3 has 17 residues. Trimming removed 0 bases from V and 0 bases from J, with 9 bases in between.

This clonotype has just a few counts. The J gene is TRBJ2-7, the V gene TRBV20-1, with 9 bases matching TRBD2. The germline gives CDR1 DFQATT, CDR2 SNEGSKA (reference sequence). There are 12 residues in the CDR3. The trim removed 5 bases at V and 5 bases at J, leaving 4 bases unmatched. CDR3 region: CSAAGGVDEQYF. DNA for the CDR3: TGCAGTGCTGCGGGAGGGGTCGACGAGCAGTACTTC.

V and J are TRBV10-1 and TRBJ2-7, with a weak D call TRBD2 (6 bases). Germline loops: CDR1 WNHNN, CDR2 SYGVQD (reference sequence). V was cut by 4 bases and J by 5 bases, with 15 bases left in between. The CDR3 length is 14 residues. The CDR3 reads CASSGSGAGNEQYF. DNA of the CDR3: TGCGCCAGCAGTGGGTCGGGAGCCGGGAACGAGCAGTACTTC.

This clonotype was recorded at least ten times. The chain employs TRBV11-1 and TRBJ2-3, with 8 bases lining up with TRBD2. The CDR3 has 16 amino acids. The germline CDR1 and CDR2 sequences are SGHAT and FQDESV (reference sequence). Trimming took 5 bases from V and 0 from J; bases not matched to a gene: 7. The CDR3 region is CASSKSWTSSTDTQYF. The CDR3 region has the DNA TGTGCCAGCAGCAAATCCTGGACTAGCAGCACAGATACGCAGTATTTT.

In this sample, this clonotype turned up many times. This sequence joins TRBV11-3 and TRBJ2-7; 11 bases fit TRBD2. The CDR3 is 17 amino acids. CDR1 and CDR2 from the germline V gene are SGHNT and YENEEA. V shed 5 bases, J shed 7 bases, and the junction held 16 bases outside the gene matches. The CDR3 loop is CASSPTHGLAGEGEQYF. The CDR3 DNA reads as TGTGCCAGCAGCCCTACTCATGGACTAGCGGGTGAAGGGGAGCAGTACTTC.

This clonotype has a handful of counts. The rearrangement joins TRBV7-2 to TRBJ1-6; D might be TRBD1 (5 bases). V gave up 1 base and J gave up 5 bases, with 9 bases separating them. This CDR3 comprises 15 residues. Germline V gives CDR1 SGHTA, CDR2 FQGNSA. CDR3 sequence: CASSLVTGNNSPLHF. The CDR3 region has the DNA TGTGCCAGCAGCTTAGTCACAGGAAATAATTCACCCCTCCACTTT.

A few counts support this clonotype. Sequence at one end of the junction differs from germline and may be a read error. The chain joins TRBV28 to TRBJ2-5, with D possibly being TRBD2 (6 bases). CDR1 and CDR2 (germline): MDHEN, SYDVKM. The CDR3 is 18 amino acids. In DNA form, the CDR3 reads TGTACCAGCAGTTTCTCACGCGGGACCAGCACCCCCCAAGAGACCCAGTACTTC. Encoded protein: CTSSFSRGTSTPQETQYF.

This clonotype turned up a few times. A much larger clonotype is one base distant, so this may be a read error. V and J are TRBV11-2 and TRBJ2-1; TRBD1 might be the D (6 bases). The CDR3 consists of 15 residues. The V gene lost 5 bases and the J gene lost 12 bases, with 23 bases spanning the gap. Germline V gene lookup returns CDR1 SGHAT and CDR2 FQNNGV. The CDR3 loop is CASSTGSVGSDVQFF. CDR3 coding DNA: TGTGCCAGCAGCACAGGGTCCGTAGGGTCTGATGTGCAGTTCTTC.

This clonotype was detected many times. This sequence joins TRBV6-1 and TRBJ1-4; 9 nucleotides align to TRBD1. With 3 bases clipped from V and 7 bases from J, the junction kept 9 bases outside the gene matches. CDR1 and CDR2 from the germline V gene are MNHNS and SASEGT. The CDR3 has 16 amino acids. CDR3 amino acids: CASSDGKGTGTEKLFF. For the CDR3, the DNA is TGTGCCAGCAGTGACGGCAAGGGGACAGGGACTGAAAAACTGTTTTTT.

The table lists this clonotype with many counts. This chain joins TRBV29-1 and TRBJ2-4; D perhaps matches TRBD1 (6 bases). V was shortened by 5 bases and J by 8 bases, with 19 bases between the two germline ends. Germline lookup yields CDR1 SQVTM and CDR2 ANQGSEA. This CDR3 region has 14 residues. The CDR3 region is CSVFTQGEGDIQYF. The CDR3 coding sequence is TGCAGCGTTTTTACACAGGGTGAGGGGGACATTCAGTACTTC.

This clonotype came up a few times. The rearrangement uses TRBV4-2 and TRBJ2-7; 11 bases are shared with TRBD2. The ends lost 6 bases at V and 3 bases at J; junction bases unmatched: 4. The V gene's germline CDR1 is LGHNA and CDR2 YNFKEQ. The CDR3 runs to 14 residues. Here the CDR3 reads CASSHGLAGYEQYF. The CDR3 nucleotides are TGTGCCAGCAGTCACGGACTAGCGGGCTACGAGCAGTACTTC.

The chain uses TRBV6-1 and TRBJ2-2; weak D call: TRBD2 (6 bases). Trimming pared 9 bases from V and 6 bases from J, leaving 11 bases between. Germline V gives CDR1 MNHNS, CDR2 SASEGT. CDR3 size: 12 residues. This CDR3 is CARSGRPGELFF. The CDR3 bases are TGTGCCAGATCCGGGAGACCCGGGGAGCTGTTTTTT.

This clonotype was counted only a few times. The rearrangement uses TRBV7-8 and TRBJ2-1, with 12 bases matching TRBD2. CDR1 SGHVS and CDR2 FQNEAQ come from the germline V gene. The J segment lost 5 bases and the V segment lost 6 bases, leaving 26 bases of the junction unmatched. The CDR3 spans 22 residues. The DNA of the CDR3 is TGTGCCAGCAGACCGACAGGGGGCTGTTCTAGCGGGAGGGCCGGGGGAAACAATGAGCAGTTCTTC. It yields the protein CASRPTGGCSSGRAGGNNEQFF.

This clonotype showed up many times. This chain uses TRBV28 with TRBJ1-1, with 10 bases aligning to TRBD1. This CDR3 spans 14 amino acids. Germline lookup yields CDR1 MDHEN and CDR2 SYDVKM. V shed 5 bases, J shed 7 bases, and the junction held 7 bases outside the gene matches. CDR3 bases: TGTGCCAGCAGTGAGACAGGGGGCAAGGATGAAGCTTTCTTT. Protein: CASSETGGKDEAFF.

This clonotype was recorded at least ten times. The genes are TRBV6-1 and TRBJ2-7; 8 nucleotides line up with TRBD1. Germline trimming cut 0 bases from V and 1 base from J; bases unmatched to any gene: 8. Germline V gives CDR1 MNHNS, CDR2 SASEGT. The CDR3 extends over 17 amino acids. The CDR3 loop is CASSEARMRTGSYEQYF. CDR3 nucleotides: TGTGCCAGCAGTGAAGCTCGGATGAGGACAGGGTCCTACGAGCAGTACTTC.